These 5 T cell receptor beta chains came from one sample sequenced in a study of Ad26.COV2.S vaccination and SARS-CoV-2 variants. Treatment denoted: about 20 received Ad26.COV2.S at low or high dose, single or two shots; 5 received placebo; per-sample allocation not given. It was on day 63 after the first vaccine or placebo injection that samples were taken. Produced via immunoSEQ multiplex PCR; TCRdb's table is partial and in-frame only. This sample carries more than 400,000 clones, approximately 90% of them seen once, and the ten largest clones take roughly 1.7%. The source material was peripheral blood, sampled in a trial of Ad26.COV2.S vaccine versus placebo. The receptors were gathered from a person aged 18-65 years who received the Ad26.COV2.S COVID-19 vaccine or a placebo.

This rearrangement joins TRBV30 to TRBJ1-6, with unresolved D. CDR3 size: 12 residues. CDR1 and CDR2 (germline): GTSNPN, SVGIG (reference sequence). The germline V and J ends were trimmed by 3 bases and 1 base, with 1 base remaining between them. The CDR3 sequence is CAWRSYNSPLHF. Here the CDR3 DNA reads TGTGCCTGGAGGTCCTATAATTCACCCCTCCACTTT.

The chain has TRBV6-5 and TRBJ2-2; possible D gene TRBD1, 6 bases. V was shortened by 6 bases and J by 6 bases, with 8 bases between the two germline ends. CDR3 length: 12 amino acids. CDR1 and CDR2 (germline): MNHEY, SVGAGI. CDR3 coding DNA: TGTGCCAGCAGACAGGGTGCCGGGGAGCTGTTTTTT. Translation gives CASRQGAGELFF.

The rearrangement joins TRBV2 to TRBJ1-3, with 8 positions matching TRBD1. CDR1 is SNHLY, CDR2 FYNNEI, per germline. The CDR3 extends over 15 amino acids. V shed 4 bases and J 5 bases; nucleotides not matched to a gene: 7. The CDR3 sequence: CASSVETGARNTIYF. For the CDR3, the DNA is TGTGCCAGCAGTGTAGAGACAGGGGCTCGAAACACCATATATTTT. The full variable domain, in which reference TRBV2 and TRBJ1-3 provide the parts outside the CDR3, is EPEVTQTPSHQVTQMGQEVILRCVPISNHLYFYWYRQILGQKVEFLVSFYNNEISEKSEIFDDQFSVERPDGSNFTLKIRSTKLEDSAMYFCASSVETGARNTIYFGEGSWLTVV.

V is TRBV2 and J is TRBJ1-4; 7 bases are shared with TRBD1. CDR1 and CDR2 (germline): SNHLY, FYNNEI. This CDR3 is built from 15 residues. Trimming removed 2 bases from V and 1 base from J; junction bases left unmatched: 1. CDR3 in amino acids: CASSESGGTNEKLFF. Written as DNA, the CDR3 is TGTGCCAGCAGTGAATCAGGGGGAACTAATGAAAAACTGTTTTTT.

The V and J genes are TRBV7-2 and TRBJ2-7; no clear D. The ends were cut back, 1 base at V and 0 bases at J, with 7 bases in the middle. Germline loops: CDR1 SGHTA, CDR2 FQGNSA. The CDR3 runs 14 residues. CDR3 DNA sequence: TGTGCCAGCAGCTTAGGACAACACTCCTACGAGCAGTACTTC. The encoded protein is CASSLGQHSYEQYF. Full variable domain (missing parts from reference TRBV7-2 and TRBJ2-7): GAGVSQSPSNKVTEKGKDVELRCDPISGHTALYWYRQSLGQGLEFLIYFQGNSAPDKSGLPSDRFSAERTGGSVSTLTIQRTQQEDSAVYLCASSLGQHSYEQYFGPGTRLTVT.